This T cell receptor (beta chain) was captured in a study of blood T cell repertoires in COVID-19. Only in-frame clones appear in the TCRdb table, and some are missing; sequencing was by immunoSEQ multiplex PCR. The sample yields roughly 500,000 clones, approximately 92% seen once. V shed 4 bases, J shed 3 bases, and the junction held 14 bases outside the gene matches. The germline V gene has CDR1 LGHDT and CDR2 YNNKEL (reference sequence). The CDR3 consists of 18 residues. The table lists this clone with a count of one. The receptor was derived from a man aged 18 to 30 with COVID-19, enrolled during active disease. The chain uses TRBV3-1 (or the pseudogene TRBV3-2) and TRBJ1-2; the match to TRBD1 covers 10 bases. Sequences were obtained from peripheral blood. CDR3 in DNA: TGTGCCAGCAGCCGATCGCCGGGACAGGGGAAAAGGGACTATGGCTACACCTTC. This gives the protein CASSRSPGQGKRDYGYTF.